Presented here are 9 T cell receptor beta chains from one specimen sequenced in a study of control samples from healthy donors and cancer patients. Clones were sequenced by immunoSEQ multiplex PCR, and TCRdb holds only the in-frame ones, with some missing. The table includes around 120,000 clones, more than 75% detected once. Sequencing was carried out using blood. The source is a woman between 65 and 79 years old in good health.

V is TRBV9 and J is TRBJ2-3; 7 bases are shared with TRBD1. V dropped 0 bases and J dropped 4; count of bases not matched to a gene: 5. From germline, CDR1 is SGDLS and CDR2 YYNGEE. This CDR3 spans 15 amino acids. Here the CDR3 reads CASSVGKGGPDTQYF. Written as DNA, the CDR3 is TGTGCCAGCAGCGTAGGGAAAGGGGGCCCAGATACGCAGTATTTT.

This chain uses TRBV9 with TRBJ1-3; D gene uncertain. The germline V and J ends were trimmed by 1 base and 0 bases, with 14 bases remaining between them. The germline V gene encodes CDR1 SGDLS and CDR2 YYNGEE. The CDR3 has 17 residues. CDR3 protein: CASSVSPAHLSGNTIYF. In DNA form, the CDR3 reads TGTGCCAGCAGCGTAAGCCCAGCGCACCTCTCTGGAAACACCATATATTTT.

Only a few counts were recorded for this clone. The rearrangement links TRBV18 to TRBJ1-5, with TRBD1 matching 10 bases. The CDR3 is 15 amino acids. The junction had 1 base not matched to a gene; V was cut back by 3 bases and J by 2 bases. Germline loops: CDR1 KGHSH, CDR2 LQKENI. The CDR3: CASSPGTGGNQPQHF. CDR3 bases: TGTGCCAGCTCACCTGGGACAGGGGGCAATCAGCCCCAGCATTTT.

This clone is termed medium-sized. The chain combines TRBV10-2 with TRBJ1-6, with D perhaps matching TRBD1 (5 bases). V was trimmed by 2 bases and J by 9 bases, leaving 11 bases between them. There are 14 residues in the CDR3. CDR1 is WSHSY, CDR2 SAAADI, per germline. CDR3 loop: CASSEGREVSPLHF. The CDR3 DNA reads TGCGCCAGCAGTGAGGGCAGGGAGGTTTCACCCCTCCACTTT.

This clone has a single count. V gene TRBV4-1 combines with J gene TRBJ2-7, with 9 positions matching TRBD2. This CDR3 is built from 17 residues. From germline, CDR1 is MGHRA and CDR2 YSYEKL. Trimming at V came to 1 base and at J to 6 bases, leaving 13 bases not matched to a gene. In DNA form, the CDR3 reads TGCGCCAGCAGCCAAGTCGGATCGGCTAGCGGGGTTATCGAGCAGTACTTC. Translating it yields CASSQVGSASGVIEQYF.

The rearrangement links TRBV5-1 to TRBJ1-3; the D is unclear. This CDR3 region has 14 residues. Trimming stripped 4 bases from V and 0 bases from J, with 8 bases between. The germline CDR1 and CDR2 sequences are SGHRS and YFSETQ. The CDR3 sequence is CASSPVGSGNTIYF. The CDR3 nucleotides are TGCGCCAGCAGCCCCGTTGGCTCTGGAAACACCATATATTTT.

CDR3 in amino acids: CASSYQGLASSDTQYF. DNA for the CDR3: TGTGCCAGCAGCTACCAGGGACTAGCGTCTTCGGATACGCAGTATTTT. V usage is TRBV7-9 and J usage is TRBJ2-3; 10 bases line up with TRBD2. V gave up 4 bases and J gave up 6 bases; unmatched junction bases: 10. The V gene's germline CDR1 is SEHNR and CDR2 FQNEAQ (reference sequence). CDR3 size: 16 residues.

Remarks on this clone: At one end the junction does not follow the germline gene, possibly because of a read error. This rearrangement joins TRBV4-1 to TRBJ1-4, with D tentatively TRBD1 (5 bases). Germline loops: CDR1 MGHRA, CDR2 YSYEKL. CDR3 length: 17 residues. The CDR3 region has the DNA TGCGCCCGCAGCCGACCCCGGCGGGGGGCAACTAATGAAAAACTGTTTTTT. Protein sequence: CARSRPRRGATNEKLFF.

The table lists this clone with a few counts. The chain recombines TRBV7-8 with TRBJ1-5; 9 bases map to TRBD1. V was pared by 0 bases and J by 5 bases, with 11 bases of the junction left unmatched. Germline V lookup: CDR1 SGHVS, CDR2 FQNEAQ. The CDR3 sequence is 18 residues long. CDR3 coding DNA: TGTGCCAGCAGCTTAGCAACAGGGGGCGCGGTCGTTGATCAGCCCCAGCATTTT. This translates into CASSLATGGAVVDQPQHF.